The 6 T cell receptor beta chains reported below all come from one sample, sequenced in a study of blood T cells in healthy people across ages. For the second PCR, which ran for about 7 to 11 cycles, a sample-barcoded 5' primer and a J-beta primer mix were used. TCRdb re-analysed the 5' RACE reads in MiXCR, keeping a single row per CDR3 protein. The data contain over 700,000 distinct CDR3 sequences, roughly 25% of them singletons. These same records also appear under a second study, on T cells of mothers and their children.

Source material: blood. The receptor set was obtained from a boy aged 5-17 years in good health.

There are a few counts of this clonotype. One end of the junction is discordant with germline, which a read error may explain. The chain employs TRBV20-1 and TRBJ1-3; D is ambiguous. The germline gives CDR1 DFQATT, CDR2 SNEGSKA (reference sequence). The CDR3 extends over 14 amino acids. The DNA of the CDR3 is TGCGGTGCAGCTACTGGGCCTGGAGGAAACACTATATATTTT. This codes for CGAATGPGGNTIYF.

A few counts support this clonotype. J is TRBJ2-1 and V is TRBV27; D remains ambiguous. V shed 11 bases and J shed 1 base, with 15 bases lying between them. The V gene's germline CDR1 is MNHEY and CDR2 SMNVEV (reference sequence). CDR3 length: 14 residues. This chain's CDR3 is CASNSLGSYNEQFF. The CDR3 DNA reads TGTGCCTCAAACAGCCTCGGGTCCTACAATGAGCAGTTCTTC.

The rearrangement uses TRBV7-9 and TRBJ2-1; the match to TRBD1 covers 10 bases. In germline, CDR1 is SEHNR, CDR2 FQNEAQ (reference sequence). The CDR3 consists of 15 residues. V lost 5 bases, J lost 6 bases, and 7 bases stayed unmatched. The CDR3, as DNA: TGTGCCAGCAGCCTTCCGGGACAGGGGATCAATGAGCAGTTCTTC. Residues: CASSLPGQGINEQFF. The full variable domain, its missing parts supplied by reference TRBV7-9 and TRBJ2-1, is DTGVSQNPRHKITKRGQNVTFRCDPISEHNRLYWYRQTLGQGPEFLTYFQNEAQLEKSRLLSDRFSAERPKGSFSTLEIQRTEQGDSAMYLCASSLPGQGINEQFFGPGTRLTVL.

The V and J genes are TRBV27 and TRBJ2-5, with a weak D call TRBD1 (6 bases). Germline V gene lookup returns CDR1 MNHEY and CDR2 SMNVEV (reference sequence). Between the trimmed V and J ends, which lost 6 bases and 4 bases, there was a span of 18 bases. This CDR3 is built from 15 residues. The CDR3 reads CASSNRDTLVETQYF. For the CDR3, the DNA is TGTGCCAGCAGCAATCGGGACACCCTTGTAGAGACCCAGTACTTC.

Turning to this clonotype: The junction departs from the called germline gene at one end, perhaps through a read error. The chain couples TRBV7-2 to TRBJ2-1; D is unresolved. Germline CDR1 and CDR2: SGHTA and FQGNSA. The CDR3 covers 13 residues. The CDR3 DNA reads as TGCGCCAGCAGCTCACCGTATGACAATGAGCAGTTCTTC. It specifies CASSSPYDNEQFF.

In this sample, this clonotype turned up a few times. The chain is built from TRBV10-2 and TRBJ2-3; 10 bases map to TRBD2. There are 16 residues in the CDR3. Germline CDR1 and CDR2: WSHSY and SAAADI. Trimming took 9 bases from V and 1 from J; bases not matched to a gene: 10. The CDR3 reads CASRIAGTSGTDTQYF. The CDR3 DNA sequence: TGCGCCAGTCGAATCGCCGGGACTAGCGGCACAGATACGCAGTATTTT.